This TCR beta chain was captured by sequencing in a study of CD8 T cells in Susac syndrome (dated by TCRdb to between 2018 and 2021). About the study as a whole: Of the Susac syndrome patients who were sequenced, fewer than 10 were in clinical remission while six had clinically active disease. At blood withdrawal, Susac syndrome patients were therapy-naive, treated with corticosteroids (with IVIg additionally given to some), or treated with IVIg alone. Repertoire sequencing was used to test whether CD8+ T cell activation and differentiation in Susac syndrome was antigen driven. The clonality of the CD8+ T cell repertoire was compared across about 12 healthy donors, around 14 Susac syndrome patients and under 19 multiple sclerosis patients.

Peripheral blood CD8+ and CD4+ T cells from healthy donors, Susac syndrome patients and multiple sclerosis patients were profiled by high-throughput TCR beta sequencing. Susac syndrome patients met recently defined diagnostic criteria for definite or probable disease. Bulk CD8+ and CD4+ T cells were purified magnetically by negative isolation, whereas CD8+ TEMRA cells were enriched by FACS. Blood was collected in EDTA tubes and processed within 24 hours, with PBMCs isolated through density gradient centrifugation. PBMCs destined for TCR sequencing were cryopreserved in liquid nitrogen and later thawed in a 37 °C water bath. A purity of at least 90% was achieved for sorted or isolated CD4+, CD8+ and CD8+ TEMRA cells. CDR3 length: 15 amino acids, cysteine to phenylalanine. The retained sequence is limited to the CDR3, 45 bases, with the frame set at the first base. The germline V gene sets CDR1 to SGHDN and CDR2 to FVKESK. V has 4 bases trimmed and J has 8 bases trimmed; junction bases matching no gene number 9.

RNA was extracted using the RNeasy kit, and about 0.45 to 1 microgram was reverse transcribed with random hexamers. The immunoSEQ multiplex PCR assay, covering 54 Vbeta and 13 Jbeta segments, was used to amplify TCR beta CDR3 regions. Bias from PCR amplification was corrected by using a synthetic template baseline for primer optimization and for computational correction. In the source study's methods: Reads were assigned to V, D and J genes according to IMGT and analyzed in immunoSEQ Analyzer, with only productive sequences retained. Clonality was computed as one minus Shannon entropy normalized by log2 of the number of productive unique sequences. For each patient and control, public and private clones were evaluated among the 100 most prevalent clones. Clones were defined as Susac-specific when absent from the healthy and MS cohorts, from approximately 1,100 published viral clones and from other ImmuneACCESS disease sequences. TCRdb trimmed public reads at Q25 via fastp, called clones via MiXCR and kept in-frame beta chains. Every entry covers one CDR3 protein and lists the most common genes and DNA from its rows. The V and J calls were not made by the authors but by TCRdb's processing. The sample table records more than 70,000 distinct CDR3 sequences; approximately 93% of these occur just once. The top ten clones comprise 0.52% of the sample.

Overall results and qualifications from the work: The study acknowledged that relatively few individuals were included in the TCR sequencing and HLA analysis. Clonal expansion was observed in Susac syndrome CD8+ repertoires, with the highest expansion in CD8+ TEMRA cells and greater expansion in clinically active than in remitting patients. In the total CD8+ and CD8+ TEMRA repertoires, more than 15 and five Susac-specific public clones, respectively, were identified.

Comment on this clonotype: Its antigen specificity is not known. No base quality information exists; no much larger clone differs at one position.

The sequence joins TRBV14 to TRBJ2-1, and 9 bases in between align with TRBD1. The TCR originated in a human donor with Susac syndrome. Sequenced: CD8+ T cells from PBMCs. The DNA reads TGTGCCAGCAGCCCCCGGGACAGGGACCGGGATGAGCAGTTCTTC. This is translated as CASSPRDRDRDEQFF. Beyond the CDR3, the reference TRBV14 and TRBJ2-1 genes provide the residues; the full variable domain reads: EAGVTQFPSHSVIEKGQTVTLRCDPISGHDNLYWYRRVMGKEIKFLLHFVKESKQDESGMPNNRFLAERTGGTYSTLKVQPAELEDSGVYFCASSPRDRDRDEQFFGPGTRLTVL.